The source of this TCR beta chain is a study of T cell responses to AZD1222 COVID-19 vaccine. Samples with a second dose at about 4 or about 12 weeks were pooled together. As to this clone: Its target is unknown.

Study-level points and caveats: After two AZD1222 doses, spike-specific TCR breadth and depth rose versus day 0.

The method was immunoSEQ multiplex PCR; TCRdb's version includes in-frame clones alone and lacks a portion of them. The data show around 150,000 clones, with approximately 92% seen just once and about 3.6% held by the top ten. V was trimmed by 1 base and J by 8 bases, leaving 13 bases between them. This CDR3 is built from 15 residues. In germline, CDR1 is SGDLS, CDR2 YYNGEE. This material consisted of peripheral blood, taken 28 days after the second AZD1222 dose. The chain recombines TRBV9 with TRBJ1-6; unclear D gene. This clonotype originated in an adult who received the AZD1222 COVID-19 vaccine. The CDR3 loop is CASSVLGRADSPLHF. The CDR3 DNA reads as TGTGCCAGCAGCGTACTCGGACGGGCCGATTCACCCCTCCACTTT.